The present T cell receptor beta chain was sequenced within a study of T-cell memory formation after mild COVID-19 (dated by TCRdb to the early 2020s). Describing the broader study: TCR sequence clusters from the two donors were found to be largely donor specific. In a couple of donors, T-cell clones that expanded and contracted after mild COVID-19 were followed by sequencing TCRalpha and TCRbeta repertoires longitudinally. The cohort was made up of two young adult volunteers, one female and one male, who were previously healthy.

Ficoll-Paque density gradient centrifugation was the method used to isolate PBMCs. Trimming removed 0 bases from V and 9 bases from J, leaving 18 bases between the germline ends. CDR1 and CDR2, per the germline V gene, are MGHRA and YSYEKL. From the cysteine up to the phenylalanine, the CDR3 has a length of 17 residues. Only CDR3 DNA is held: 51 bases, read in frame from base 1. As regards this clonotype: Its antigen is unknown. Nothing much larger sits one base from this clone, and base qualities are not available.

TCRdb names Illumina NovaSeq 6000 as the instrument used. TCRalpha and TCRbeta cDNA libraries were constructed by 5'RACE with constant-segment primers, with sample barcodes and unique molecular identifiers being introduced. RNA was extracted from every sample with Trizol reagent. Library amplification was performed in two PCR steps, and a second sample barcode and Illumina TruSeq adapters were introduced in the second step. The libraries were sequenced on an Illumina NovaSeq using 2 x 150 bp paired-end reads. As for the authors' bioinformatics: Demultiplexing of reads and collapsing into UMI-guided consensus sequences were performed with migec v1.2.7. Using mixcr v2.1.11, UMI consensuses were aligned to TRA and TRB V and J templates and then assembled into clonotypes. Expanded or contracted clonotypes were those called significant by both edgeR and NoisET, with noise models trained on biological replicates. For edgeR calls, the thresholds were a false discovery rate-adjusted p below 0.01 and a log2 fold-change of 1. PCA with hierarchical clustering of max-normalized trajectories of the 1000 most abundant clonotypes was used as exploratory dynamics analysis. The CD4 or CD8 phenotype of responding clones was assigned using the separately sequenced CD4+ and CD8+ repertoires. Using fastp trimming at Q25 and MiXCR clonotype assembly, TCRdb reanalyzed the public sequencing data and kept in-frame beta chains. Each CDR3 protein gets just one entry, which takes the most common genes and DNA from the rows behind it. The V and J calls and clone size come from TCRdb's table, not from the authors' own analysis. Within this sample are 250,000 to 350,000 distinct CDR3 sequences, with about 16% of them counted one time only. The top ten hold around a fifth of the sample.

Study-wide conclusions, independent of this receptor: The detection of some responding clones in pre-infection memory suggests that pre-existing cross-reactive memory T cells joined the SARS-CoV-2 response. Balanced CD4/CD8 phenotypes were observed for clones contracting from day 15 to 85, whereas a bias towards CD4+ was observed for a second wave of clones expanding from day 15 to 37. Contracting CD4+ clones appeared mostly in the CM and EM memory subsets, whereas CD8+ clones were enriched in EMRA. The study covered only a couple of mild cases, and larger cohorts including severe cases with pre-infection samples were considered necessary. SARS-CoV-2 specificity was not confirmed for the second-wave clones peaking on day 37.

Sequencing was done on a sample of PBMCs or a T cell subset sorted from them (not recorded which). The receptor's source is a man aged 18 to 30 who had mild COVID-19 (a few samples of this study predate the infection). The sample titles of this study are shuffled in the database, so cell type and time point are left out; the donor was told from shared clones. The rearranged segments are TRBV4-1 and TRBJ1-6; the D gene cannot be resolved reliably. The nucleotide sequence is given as TGCGCCAGCAGCCAAGATGTTGTCGACGCCCTACCTTCACCCCTCCACTTT. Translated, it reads CASSQDVVDALPSPLHF.